Included here is one TCR beta chain sequence, with context. Relative to the germline gene, one junction end is altered; a read error may explain this. These data are taken from a study of shared T cell receptors in the human thymus. The CDR3 length is 12 residues. Germline V gene data show CDR1 as ENHRY and CDR2 as SYGVKD. Sequencing was performed with immunoSEQ multiplex PCR; in TCRdb, only in-frame clones are kept and a portion is missing. This sample has some 700,000 clones, with approximately 90% found just once. The same data also contributed to another study, on human thymus T cells.

This TCR came from a boy younger than two with a congenital heart defect. The sample comprised thymocytes. The gene calls are TRBV10-3 and TRBJ2-7; tentative D call: TRBD2 (5 bases). The CDR3 spells CAISESALALTF. Here the CDR3 DNA reads TGTGCCATCAGTGAGTCGGCATTAGCGCTTACCTTC.